The 30 T cell receptor beta chains in this list originate from one sample, sequenced in a study of cytomegalovirus exposure and HLA in healthy donors. PCR was performed using 60 Vbeta and 13 Jbeta primers. The data were produced by immunoSEQ multiplex PCR, yet TCRdb's version contains in-frame clones alone and is incomplete. Here the sample spans approximately 93,000 clones, 70% to 85% being singletons. Sample: PBMCs. These receptors were obtained from a man aged 50-60 years in good health and CMV-seronegative.

The chain joins TRBV5-1 to TRBJ1-1; no firm D call. The CDR3 contains 16 residues. V lost 0 bases, J lost 4 bases, and 16 bases lay in between. CDR1 and CDR2 (germline): SGHRS, YFSETQ. The chain's CDR3 is CASSLESRKEGTEAFF. As DNA, the CDR3 is TGCGCCAGCAGCTTGGAATCCCGAAAAGAGGGCACTGAAGCTTTCTTT.

The V call is TRBV12-5, the J call TRBJ2-7, with TRBD1 identical over 7 bases. Looked up from germline, CDR1 is LGHNT and CDR2 is FRNRAP. CDR3 length: 17 amino acids. The V gene end was trimmed by 0 bases and the J gene end by 3 bases; junction bases not matched to a gene: 11. CDR3 amino acids: CASGLVPPDRDLYEQYF. In nucleotides, the CDR3 is TGTGCTAGTGGTTTGGTACCCCCCGACAGGGACCTCTACGAGCAGTACTTC.

The rearrangement links TRBV27 to TRBJ1-2; D possibly corresponds to TRBD1 (6 bases). Germline V CDR1 and CDR2: MNHEY, SMNVEV (reference sequence). The CDR3 has 16 amino acids. Trimming left V 2 bases short and J 4 bases short, with 17 bases between. Here the CDR3 DNA reads TGTGCCAGCAGTTTAACCCTTGGACAGTCCTTCTATGGCTACACCTTC. Translation: CASSLTLGQSFYGYTF.

The chain is built from TRBV21-1 and TRBJ1-1; TRBD1, as called in the table, went unchecked against the DNA. TRBV21-1 is listed as a pseudogene. This CDR3 spans 12 amino acids. DNA of the CDR3: TGTGCCAGCGGCTCGATGAACACTGAAGCTTTCTTT. This encodes CASGSMNTEAFF.

Of note for this clone: A read error may produce the germline difference seen at one junction end. V gene TRBV7-9 combines with J gene TRBJ2-7, with D possibly being TRBD2 (5 bases). The CDR3 covers 14 residues. CDR1 and CDR2 from the germline V gene are SEHNR and FQNEAQ (reference sequence). DNA of the CDR3: TGTTCCAGCAGCCCTCTAGCAGACTCCTGGGAGCAGTACTTC. Translated, it gives CSSSPLADSWEQYF.

This clone was seen only once. The chain joins TRBV19 to TRBJ1-5; 7 bases agree with TRBD1. CDR1 is LNHDA, CDR2 SQIVND, per germline (reference sequence). The V segment lost 3 bases and the J segment 7 bases; nucleotides outside the gene matches: 9. The CDR3 has 15 amino acids. The CDR3 loop reads CASSISQGFRQPQHF. The CDR3 nucleotides are TGTGCCAGTAGTATTTCACAGGGGTTTAGACAGCCCCAGCATTTT.

The chain links TRBV7-2 to TRBJ2-5; 15 nucleotides agree with TRBD2. Germline lookup yields CDR1 SGHTA and CDR2 FQGNSA. CDR3 length: 17 amino acids. The V and J ends lost 3 bases and 5 bases, in that order; junction bases with no gene match: 7. The CDR3 nucleotides are TGTGCCAGCAGCTTCCCGGGACTAGCGGGAGGTGGGGAGACCCAGTACTTC. Its protein is CASSFPGLAGGGETQYF.

This clone was recorded only once. This chain connects TRBV11-2 to TRBJ1-2; D uncertain. With 5 bases removed from V and 3 bases from J, the gap between germline ends came to 10 bases. The CDR3 sequence is 13 residues long. Germline V gives CDR1 SGHAT, CDR2 FQNNGV. CDR3: CASSPDTYYGYTF. CDR3 nucleotides: TGTGCCAGCAGCCCCGACACCTACTATGGCTACACCTTC.

This chain uses TRBV29-1 with TRBJ1-1; D ambiguous. V lost 4 bases to trimming and J lost 1 base, with 13 bases between them. This CDR3 region has 14 residues. Germline CDR1 reads SQVTM; CDR2 reads ANQGSEA. CDR3 sequence (DNA): TGCAGCGTTGCCCCCCAAAATTCGAACACTGAAGCTTTCTTT. It translates to CSVAPQNSNTEAFF.

V gene TRBV6-4 combines with J gene TRBJ2-7; TRBD1 matches 7 bases. The CDR3 runs 14 residues. The ends lost 8 bases at V and 1 base at J; junction bases unmatched: 8. Germline-derived CDR1 and CDR2 are MRHNA and SNTAGT. As DNA, the CDR3 is TGTGCCAGCGCACGGGACAGCCTTTCCTACGAGCAGTACTTC. It specifies CASARDSLSYEQYF.

CDR3 sequence: CASSPSSGRAYEQYF. DNA for the CDR3: TGTGCCAGCAGCCCCTCTAGCGGGAGGGCCTACGAGCAGTACTTC. The chain has TRBV7-2 and TRBJ2-7; TRBD2 matches at 12 bases. CDR1 SGHTA and CDR2 FQGNSA come from the germline V gene. Trimming cost V 5 bases and J 2 bases; bases outside gene matches: 4. The CDR3 totals 15 residues.

This chain uses TRBV7-3 with TRBJ2-7; 11 nucleotides line up with TRBD2. Germline V lookup: CDR1 SGHTA, CDR2 FQGTGA. This CDR3 is 15 amino acids long. The V gene end was trimmed by 8 bases and the J gene end by 3 bases; junction bases not matched to a gene: 9. CDR3 protein: CASSPTSGNIYEQYF. In nucleotides, the CDR3 is TGTGCCAGCTCCCCGACTAGCGGGAATATCTACGAGCAGTACTTC.

The V and J genes are TRBV7-9 and TRBJ2-7, with D perhaps matching TRBD1 (6 bases). The length of the CDR3 is 13 residues. The V and J ends lost 1 base and 13 bases respectively, with 17 bases between them. CDR1 is SEHNR, CDR2 FQNEAQ, per germline (reference sequence). The CDR3 sequence: CASSLGVGTLTYF. In DNA, the CDR3 is TGTGCCAGCAGCTTAGGGGTCGGGACATTGACCTACTTC.

CDR3 coding DNA: TGTGCCAGTAATTGGGGGCAGTTGAACACTGAAGCTTTCTTT. Encoded protein: CASNWGQLNTEAFF. This chain joins TRBV19 and TRBJ1-1, with D possibly TRBD1 on 6 matching bases. From germline, CDR1 is LNHDA and CDR2 SQIVND (reference sequence). CDR3 size: 14 residues. The V end was cut by 7 bases, the J end by 0 bases, with 12 bases between.

This chain uses TRBV9 with TRBJ2-6; D gene unclear. Germline CDR1 SGDLS, CDR2 YYNGEE. This CDR3 comprises 18 residues. The V end was cut by 2 bases, the J end by 2 bases, with 17 bases between. CDR3 amino acids: CASSVYGDHLTGANVLTF. The CDR3 DNA sequence: TGTGCCAGCAGCGTGTATGGAGACCATTTAACTGGGGCCAACGTCCTGACTTTC.

The chain recombines TRBV29-1 with TRBJ2-5; 9 bases align to TRBD2. The CDR3 covers 12 residues. The J segment lost 4 bases and the V segment lost 7 bases, leaving 4 bases of the junction unmatched. Germline CDR1 reads SQVTM; CDR2 reads ANQGSEA. In DNA, the CDR3 is TGCAGCGCCGTACTAGCGGGAGAGACCCAGTACTTC. This translates into CSAVLAGETQYF.

The V gene is TRBV28, the J gene TRBJ2-1; tentatively, D is TRBD1 (5 bases). V was pared by 5 bases and J by 7 bases, with 9 bases between. The germline gives CDR1 MDHEN, CDR2 SYDVKM. The CDR3 covers 12 residues. This chain's CDR3 is CASSLTENEQFF. The CDR3 nucleotides are TGTGCCAGCAGTCTGACAGAAAATGAGCAGTTCTTC.

The chain recombines TRBV21-1 with TRBJ2-1; the D call of TRBD2 is as the table states it, not checked on the DNA. TRBV21-1 constitutes a pseudogene. CDR3 length: 17 amino acids. Here the CDR3 reads CASSTGTSGRAEDEQFF. The CDR3 DNA sequence: TGTGCCAGCAGTACAGGGACTAGCGGGAGGGCCGAAGATGAGCAGTTCTTC.

This clone occurred once. The V and J genes are TRBV7-2 and TRBJ1-5; D is unclear. Trimming left V 2 bases short and J 7 bases short, with 15 bases between. CDR3 length equals 15 residues. Germline V lookup: CDR1 SGHTA, CDR2 FQGNSA. CDR3 bases: TGTGCCAGCAGCTTACATTCGGGGAGAGAGCAGCCCCAGCATTTT. It translates to CASSLHSGREQPQHF.

This rearrangement joins TRBV4-1 to TRBJ2-7; 8 bases line up with TRBD1. This CDR3 contains 16 residues. With 5 bases clipped from V and 1 base from J, the junction kept 10 bases outside the gene matches. Germline V gene sequence: CDR1 MGHRA, CDR2 YSYEKL. For the CDR3, the DNA is TGCGCCAGCAGCAATCAAGACGGACAGGGATCCTACGAGCAGTACTTC. This encodes CASSNQDGQGSYEQYF.

The rearrangement uses TRBV29-1 and TRBJ2-5; D possibly corresponds to TRBD2 (6 bases). V was cut by 0 bases and J by 5 bases, with 10 bases left in between. The germline V gene has CDR1 SQVTM and CDR2 ANQGSEA. This CDR3 comprises 13 residues. CDR3 region: CSVEELAGETQYF. Written as DNA, the CDR3 is TGCAGCGTTGAAGAACTAGCCGGCGAGACCCAGTACTTC.

This clone was counted only a few times. The V gene is TRBV5-5, the J gene TRBJ2-5, with TRBD2 matching over 9 bases. The trim removed 0 bases at V and 5 bases at J, leaving 8 bases unmatched. The CDR3 length is 16 residues. Germline V gene sequence: CDR1 SGHKS, CDR2 YYEKEE (reference sequence). CDR3 bases: TGTGCCAGCAGCTTGGAGGAGCGGGAGGTTAGGGAGACCCAGTACTTC. It yields the protein CASSLEEREVRETQYF.

The CDR3 region is CAGTEPGQGCASQETQYF. The CDR3 region has the DNA TGCGCCGGAACGGAACCGGGACAGGGATGTGCCTCTCAAGAGACCCAGTACTTC. The chain employs TRBV10-1 and TRBJ2-5, with 9 nucleotides matching TRBD1. J was trimmed by 2 bases and V by 11 bases; bases with no gene match: 21. CDR3 size: 18 residues. The germline CDR1 and CDR2 sequences are WNHNN and SYGVQD (reference sequence).

The chain links TRBV14 to TRBJ2-3, with 9 nucleotides matching TRBD1. After removal of 0 bases from V and 5 bases from J, the junction contained 6 bases not matched to a gene. The length of the CDR3 is 16 residues. CDR1 and CDR2 from the germline V gene are SGHDN and FVKESK. The CDR3 spells CASSQDGDRDRDTQYF. CDR3 bases: TGTGCCAGCAGCCAAGATGGGGACAGGGATAGAGATACGCAGTATTTT.

V is TRBV19 and J is TRBJ2-4; 9 nucleotides match TRBD1. The ends lost 9 bases at V and 8 bases at J; junction bases unmatched: 20. There are 17 residues in the CDR3. The germline gives CDR1 LNHDA, CDR2 SQIVND (reference sequence). The CDR3 nucleotides are TGTGCCAGCTCAGCTCAACTCCGGGACAGGGACGCGGACATTCAGTACTTC. This translates into CASSAQLRDRDADIQYF.

The sample holds a few counts of this clone. The CDR3 region has the DNA TGTGCCAGCAGTGGCCGGGGTCAGCCCCAGCATTTT. This sequence encodes CASSGRGQPQHF. This sequence joins TRBV28 and TRBJ1-5; D ambiguous. V lost 5 bases, J lost 6 bases, and 8 bases lay in between. CDR3 size: 12 residues. Germline V CDR1 and CDR2: MDHEN, SYDVKM. Combining the CDR3 with reference TRBV28 and TRBJ1-5 gives the whole variable domain DVKVTQSSRYLVKRTGEKVFLECVQDMDHENMFWYRQDPGLGLRLIYFSYDVKMKEKGDIPEGYSVSREKKERFSLILESASTNQTSMYLCASSGRGQPQHFGDGTRLSIL.

The V and J genes are TRBV28 and TRBJ1-1; TRBD1 matches at 7 bases. CDR1 and CDR2 from the germline V gene are MDHEN and SYDVKM. CDR3 size: 15 residues. V was pared by 3 bases and J by 5 bases, with 9 bases of the junction left unmatched. The CDR3 DNA sequence: TGTGCCAGCAGTTTCTCTGAGGGGGCAGGGACTGAAGCTTTCTTT. Its translation: CASSFSEGAGTEAFF.

This chain connects TRBV18 to TRBJ2-1, with 9 nucleotides matching TRBD1. The CDR3 is made up of 13 amino acids. V lost 2 bases to trimming and J lost 9 bases; unmatched junction nucleotides: 2. CDR1 and CDR2 (germline): KGHSH, LQKENI. CDR3 region: CASSPGTGSEQFF. The CDR3 DNA sequence: TGTGCCAGCTCACCAGGGACAGGGAGTGAGCAGTTCTTC.

This rearrangement joins TRBV9 to TRBJ2-2; 7 bases are a match to TRBD1. Germline loops: CDR1 SGDLS, CDR2 YYNGEE. The CDR3 is made up of 16 amino acids. V trimming: 4 bases; J trimming: 0 bases; junction bases outside the gene matches: 6. The DNA for the CDR3 is TGTGCCAGCAGCCCCGGACAGGCCCCGAACACCGGGGAGCTGTTTTTT. Residues: CASSPGQAPNTGELFF.

The rearrangement links TRBV6-6 to TRBJ2-3, with TRBD2 matching over 9 bases. V shed 4 bases and J 3 bases; nucleotides not matched to a gene: 5. The CDR3 has 15 amino acids. Germline lookup yields CDR1 MNHNY and CDR2 SVGAGI (reference sequence). The CDR3 nucleotides read TGTGCCAGCAGTTCCCAGACTAGCGGTACAGATACGCAGTATTTT. It is translated as CASSSQTSGTDTQYF.